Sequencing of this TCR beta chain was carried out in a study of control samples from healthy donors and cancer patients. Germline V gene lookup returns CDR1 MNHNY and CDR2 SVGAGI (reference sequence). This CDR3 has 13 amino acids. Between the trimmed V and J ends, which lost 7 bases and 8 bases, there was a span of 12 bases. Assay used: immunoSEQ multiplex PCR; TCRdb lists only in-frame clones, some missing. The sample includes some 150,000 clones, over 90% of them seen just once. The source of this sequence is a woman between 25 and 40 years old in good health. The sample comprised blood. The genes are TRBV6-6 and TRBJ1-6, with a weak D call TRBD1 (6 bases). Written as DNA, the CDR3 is TGTGCCAGCACCGGACAGTATGATTCACCCCTCCACTTT. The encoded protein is CASTGQYDSPLHF.